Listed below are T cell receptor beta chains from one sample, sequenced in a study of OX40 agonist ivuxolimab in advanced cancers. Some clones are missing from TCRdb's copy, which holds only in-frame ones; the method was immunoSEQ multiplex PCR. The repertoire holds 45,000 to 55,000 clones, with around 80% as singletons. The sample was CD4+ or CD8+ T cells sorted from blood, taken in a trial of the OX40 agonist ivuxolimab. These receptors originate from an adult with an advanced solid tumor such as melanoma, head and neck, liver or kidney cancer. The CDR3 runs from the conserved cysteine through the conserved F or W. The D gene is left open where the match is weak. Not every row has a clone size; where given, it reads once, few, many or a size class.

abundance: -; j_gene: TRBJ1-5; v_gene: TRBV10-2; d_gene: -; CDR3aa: CASRPRGVYQPQHF; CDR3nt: TGCGCCAGCAGGCCCAGGGGTGTTTATCAGCCCCAGCATTTT
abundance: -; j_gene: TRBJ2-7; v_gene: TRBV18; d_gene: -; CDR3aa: CASSPQGPNSYEQYF; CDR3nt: TGTGCCAGCTCACCACAGGGGCCCAACTCCTACGAGCAGTACTTC
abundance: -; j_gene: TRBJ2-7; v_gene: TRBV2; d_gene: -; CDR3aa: CASRGRTGSPEQYF; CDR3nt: TGTGCCAGCAGGGGGCGGACCGGTAGCCCCGAGCAGTACTTC
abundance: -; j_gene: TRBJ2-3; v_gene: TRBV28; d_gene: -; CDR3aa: CASRPRPDTDTQYF; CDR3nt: TGTGCCAGCAGACCCCGTCCCGACACAGATACGCAGTATTTT
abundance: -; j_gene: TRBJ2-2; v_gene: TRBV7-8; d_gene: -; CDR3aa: CASSQIRDTGELFF; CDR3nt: TGTGCCAGCAGCCAAATCAGGGACACCGGGGAGCTGTTTTTT
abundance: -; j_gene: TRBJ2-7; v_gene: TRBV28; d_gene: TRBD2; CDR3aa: CASSLLSGGEDYEQYF; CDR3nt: TGTGCCAGCAGTTTATTGAGTGGGGGGGAGGACTACGAGCAGTACTTC
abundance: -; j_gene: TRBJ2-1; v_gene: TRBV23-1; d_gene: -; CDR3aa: CASSQFPDPHYNEQFF; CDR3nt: TGCGCCAGCAGTCAATTCCCCGACCCGCACTACAATGAGCAGTTCTTC
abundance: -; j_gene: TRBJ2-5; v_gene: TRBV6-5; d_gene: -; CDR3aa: CASRVWVSETQYF; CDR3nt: TGTGCCAGCAGAGTGTGGGTTAGCGAGACCCAGTACTTC
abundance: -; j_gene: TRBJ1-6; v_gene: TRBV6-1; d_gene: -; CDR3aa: CASSLQGGNSPLHF; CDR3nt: TGTGCCAGCAGTCTACAGGGTGGGAATTCACCCCTCCACTTT
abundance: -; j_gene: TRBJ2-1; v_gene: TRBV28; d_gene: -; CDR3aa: CASTKNLEQFF; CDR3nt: TGTGCCAGCACCAAGAACCTTGAGCAGTTCTTC
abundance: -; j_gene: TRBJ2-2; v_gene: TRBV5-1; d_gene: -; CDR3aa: CASSPAQGGAGELFF; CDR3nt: TGCGCCAGCAGTCCCGCACAGGGTGGGGCCGGGGAGCTGTTTTTT
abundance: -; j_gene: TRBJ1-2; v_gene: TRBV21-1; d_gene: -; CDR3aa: CASSNPQQSFGYTF; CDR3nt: TGTGCCAGCAGCAATCCACAACAGAGTTTTGGCTACACCTTC
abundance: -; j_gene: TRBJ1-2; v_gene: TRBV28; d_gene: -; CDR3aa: CASSSPARTNYGYTF; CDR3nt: TGTGCCAGCAGTTCGCCCGCCCGTACTAACTATGGCTACACCTTC
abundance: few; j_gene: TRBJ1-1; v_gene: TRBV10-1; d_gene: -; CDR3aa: CASSSRRGEAFF; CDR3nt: TGCGCCAGCAGTTCCAGACGGGGTGAAGCTTTCTTT
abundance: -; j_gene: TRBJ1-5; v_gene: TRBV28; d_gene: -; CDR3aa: CASSPKSFRWGQPQHF; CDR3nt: TGTGCCAGCAGTCCCAAATCCTTCAGGTGGGGTCAGCCCCAGCATTTT
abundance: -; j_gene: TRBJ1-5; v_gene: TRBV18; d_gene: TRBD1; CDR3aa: CASSTTGSGNQPQHF; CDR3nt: TGTGCCAGCTCGACGACAGGGTCGGGCAATCAGCCCCAGCATTTT
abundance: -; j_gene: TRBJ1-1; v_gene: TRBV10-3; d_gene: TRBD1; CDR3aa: CAISDYGRGTEYAAFF; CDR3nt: TGTGCCATCAGTGACTATGGAAGAGGGACAGAATATGCAGCTTTCTTT
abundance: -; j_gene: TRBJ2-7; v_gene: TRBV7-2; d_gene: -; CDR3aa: CASSLPDGAEQYF; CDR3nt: TGTGCCAGCAGCCTGCCTGACGGTGCCGAGCAGTACTTC
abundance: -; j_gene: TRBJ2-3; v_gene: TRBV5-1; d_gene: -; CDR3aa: CASSFRDGSTDTQYF; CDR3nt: TGCGCCAGCAGCTTCCGGGACGGAAGCACAGATACGCAGTATTTT
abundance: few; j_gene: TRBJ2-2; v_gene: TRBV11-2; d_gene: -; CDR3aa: CASGGTNTGELFF; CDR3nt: TGTGCCAGCGGAGGGACGAACACCGGGGAGCTGTTTTTT
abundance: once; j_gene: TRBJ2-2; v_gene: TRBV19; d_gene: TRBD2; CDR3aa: CARGASGRALNTGELFF; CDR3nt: TGTGCTAGAGGGGCTAGCGGGAGGGCCTTGAACACCGGGGAGCTGTTTTTT
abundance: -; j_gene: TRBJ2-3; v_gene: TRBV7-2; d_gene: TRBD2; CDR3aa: CASSFVAGPADTQYF; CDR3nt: TGTGCCAGCAGCTTCGTAGCGGGGCCGGCAGATACGCAGTATTTT
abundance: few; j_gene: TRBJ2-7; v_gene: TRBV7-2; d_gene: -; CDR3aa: CASSLRLAEASYEQYF; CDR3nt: TGTGCCAGCAGCTTAAGGCTAGCTGAAGCCTCCTACGAGCAGTACTTC